The sequence of this TCR beta chain was determined in a study of T cells in Graves' hyperthyroidism and ophthalmopathy. Amplified regions were TCR beta CDR3 sequences from RNA transcripts. TCR CDR3 underwent first-round RT-PCR with the HTBI primer set. Each CDR3 protein is one row after TCRdb ran MiXCR on the multiplex PCR reads. The table includes some 490,000 distinct CDR3 sequences, about 16% detected once. This CDR3 has 16 residues. Trimming removed 2 bases from V and 6 bases from J; junction bases left unmatched: 8. Germline V gene sequence: CDR1 MNHNS, CDR2 SASEGT. This rearrangement joins TRBV6-1 to TRBJ1-1; 11 nucleotides line up with TRBD1. The clonotype was recovered from a woman in her twenties or thirties with Graves' ophthalmopathy. Material for sequencing was blood. The CDR3 bases are TGTGCCAGCAGTGAAATTTTCGGGACAGGGGGGGCTGAAGCTTTCTTT. Translation: CASSEIFGTGGAEAFF.